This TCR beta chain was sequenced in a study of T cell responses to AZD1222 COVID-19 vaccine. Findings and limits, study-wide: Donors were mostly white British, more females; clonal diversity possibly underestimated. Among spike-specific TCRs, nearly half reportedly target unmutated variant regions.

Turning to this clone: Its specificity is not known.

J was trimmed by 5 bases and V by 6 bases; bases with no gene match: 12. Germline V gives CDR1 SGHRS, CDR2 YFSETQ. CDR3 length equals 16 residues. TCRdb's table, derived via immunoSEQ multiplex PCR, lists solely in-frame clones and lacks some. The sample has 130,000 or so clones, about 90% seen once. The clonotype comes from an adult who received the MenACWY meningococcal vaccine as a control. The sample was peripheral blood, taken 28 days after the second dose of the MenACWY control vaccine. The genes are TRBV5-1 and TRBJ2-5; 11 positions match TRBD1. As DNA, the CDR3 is TGCGCCAGCACCCTAACCGGGACAGGGGGAACGGAGACCCAGTACTTC. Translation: CASTLTGTGGTETQYF.